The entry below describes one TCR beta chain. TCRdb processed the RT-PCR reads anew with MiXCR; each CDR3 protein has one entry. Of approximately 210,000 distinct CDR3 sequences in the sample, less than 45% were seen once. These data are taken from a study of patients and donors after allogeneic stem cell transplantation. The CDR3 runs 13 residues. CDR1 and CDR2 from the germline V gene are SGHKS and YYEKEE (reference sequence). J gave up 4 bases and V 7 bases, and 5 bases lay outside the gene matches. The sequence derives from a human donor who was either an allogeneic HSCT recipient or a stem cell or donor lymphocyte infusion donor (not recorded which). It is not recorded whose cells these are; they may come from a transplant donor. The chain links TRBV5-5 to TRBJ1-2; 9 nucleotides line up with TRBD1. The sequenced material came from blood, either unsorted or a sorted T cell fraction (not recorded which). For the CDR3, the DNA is TGTGCCAGCGGGACAGGGCTCAGCTATGGCTACACCTTC. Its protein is CASGTGLSYGYTF.